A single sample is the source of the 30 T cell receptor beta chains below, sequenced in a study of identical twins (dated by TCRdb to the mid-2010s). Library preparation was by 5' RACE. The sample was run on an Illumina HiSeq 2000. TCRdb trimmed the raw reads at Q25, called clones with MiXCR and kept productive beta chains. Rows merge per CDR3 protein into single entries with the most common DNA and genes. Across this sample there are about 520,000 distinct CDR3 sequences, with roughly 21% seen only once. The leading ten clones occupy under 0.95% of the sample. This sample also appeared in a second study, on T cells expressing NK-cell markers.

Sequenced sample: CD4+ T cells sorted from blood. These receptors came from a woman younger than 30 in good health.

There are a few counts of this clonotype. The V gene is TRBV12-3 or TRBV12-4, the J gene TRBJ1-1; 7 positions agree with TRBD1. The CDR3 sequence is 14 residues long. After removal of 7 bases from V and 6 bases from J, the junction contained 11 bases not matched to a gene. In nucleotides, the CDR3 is TGTGCCAGCAATGAACAGGGGATCCGGGCTGAAGCTTTCTTT. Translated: CASNEQGIRAEAFF.

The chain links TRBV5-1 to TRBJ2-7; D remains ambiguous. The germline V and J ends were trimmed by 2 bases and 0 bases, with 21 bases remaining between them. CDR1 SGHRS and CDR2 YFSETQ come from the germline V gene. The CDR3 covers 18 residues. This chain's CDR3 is CASSFGFTATLSSYEQYF. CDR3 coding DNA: TGCGCCAGCAGCTTCGGGTTTACAGCCACCTTAAGCTCCTACGAGCAGTACTTC.

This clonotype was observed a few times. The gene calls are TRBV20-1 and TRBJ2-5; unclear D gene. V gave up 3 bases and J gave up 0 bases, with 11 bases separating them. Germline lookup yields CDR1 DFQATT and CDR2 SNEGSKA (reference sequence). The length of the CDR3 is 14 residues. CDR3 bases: TGCAGTGCTAGTGCGCGATCTCACCAAGAGACCCAGTACTTC. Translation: CSASARSHQETQYF.

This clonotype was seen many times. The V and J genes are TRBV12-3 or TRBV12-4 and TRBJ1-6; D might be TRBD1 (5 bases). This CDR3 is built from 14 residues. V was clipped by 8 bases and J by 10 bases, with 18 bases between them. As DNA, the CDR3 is TGTGCCAGCTGCCCTGGGACCGAGAGATCACCCCTCCACTTT. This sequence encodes CASCPGTERSPLHF.

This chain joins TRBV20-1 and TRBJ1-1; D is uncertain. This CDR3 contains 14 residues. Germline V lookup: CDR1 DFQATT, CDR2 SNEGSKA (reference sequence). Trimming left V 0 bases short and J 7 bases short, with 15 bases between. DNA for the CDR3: TGCAGTGCTAGAGATTCGGCGGCGCGGGGTGAAGCTTTCTTT. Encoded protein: CSARDSAARGEAFF.

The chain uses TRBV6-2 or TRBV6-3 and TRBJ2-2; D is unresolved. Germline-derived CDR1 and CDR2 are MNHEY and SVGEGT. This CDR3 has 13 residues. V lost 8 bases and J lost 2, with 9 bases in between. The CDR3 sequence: CASFNINTGELFF. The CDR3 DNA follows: TGTGCCAGCTTCAATATCAACACCGGGGAGCTGTTTTTT.

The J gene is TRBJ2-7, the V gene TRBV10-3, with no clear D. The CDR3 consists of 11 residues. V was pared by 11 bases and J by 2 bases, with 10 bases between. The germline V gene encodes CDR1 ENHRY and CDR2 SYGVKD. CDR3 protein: CAAAGTYEQYF. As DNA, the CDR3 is TGTGCCGCCGCAGGTACCTACGAGCAGTACTTC.

The CDR3 loop reads CASRAQGVPNQPQHF. The DNA of the CDR3 is TGTGCCAGCAGAGCACAGGGGGTCCCCAATCAGCCCCAGCATTTT. The chain is built from TRBV12-3 or TRBV12-4 and TRBJ1-5, with TRBD1 matching 8 bases. The CDR3 runs to 15 residues. With V trimmed by 6 bases and J by 3 bases, 7 bases remained unmatched.

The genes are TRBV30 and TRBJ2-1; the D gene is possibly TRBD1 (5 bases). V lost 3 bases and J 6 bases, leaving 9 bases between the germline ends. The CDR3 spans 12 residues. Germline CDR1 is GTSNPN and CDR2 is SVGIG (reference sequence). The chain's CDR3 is CAWSRDFNEQFF. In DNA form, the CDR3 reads TGTGCCTGGAGCAGGGATTTCAATGAGCAGTTCTTC.

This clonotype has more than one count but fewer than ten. The CDR3 protein is CSAQSSNQPQHF. Here the CDR3 DNA reads TGCAGTGCTCAGTCTTCCAATCAGCCCCAGCATTTT. The chain recombines TRBV20-1 with TRBJ1-5; no firm D call. Trimming took off 5 bases at V and 3 bases at J, with 8 bases between the two ends. CDR3 length equals 12 residues. Germline values: CDR1 DFQATT, CDR2 SNEGSKA (reference sequence).

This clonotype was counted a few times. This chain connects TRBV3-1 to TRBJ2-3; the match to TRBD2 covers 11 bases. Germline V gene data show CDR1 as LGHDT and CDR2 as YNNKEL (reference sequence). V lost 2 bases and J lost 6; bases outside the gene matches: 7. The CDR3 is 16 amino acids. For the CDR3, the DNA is TGTGCCAGCAGCCAACCCAGACTAGCGGGAATGGATACGCAGTATTTT. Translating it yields CASSQPRLAGMDTQYF.

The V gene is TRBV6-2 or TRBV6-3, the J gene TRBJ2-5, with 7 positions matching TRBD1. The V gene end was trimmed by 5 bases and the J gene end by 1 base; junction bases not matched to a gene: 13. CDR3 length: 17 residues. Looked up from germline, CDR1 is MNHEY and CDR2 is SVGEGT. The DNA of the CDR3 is TGTGCCAGCAGTCGGAGCCGGACAGGCATCCTCCAAGAGACCCAGTACTTC. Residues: CASSRSRTGILQETQYF.

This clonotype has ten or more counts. CDR3 region: CASRSEGQPQHF. The CDR3 DNA reads TGTGCCAGCAGATCAGAGGGACAGCCCCAGCATTTT. The V gene is TRBV12-3 or TRBV12-4, the J gene TRBJ1-5; D remains ambiguous. V was pared by 6 bases and J by 7 bases, with 10 bases between. The CDR3 contains 12 residues.

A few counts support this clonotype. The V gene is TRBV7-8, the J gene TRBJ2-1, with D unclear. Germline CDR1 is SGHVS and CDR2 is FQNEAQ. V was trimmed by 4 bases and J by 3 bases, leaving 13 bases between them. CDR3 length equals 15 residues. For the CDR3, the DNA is TGTGCCAGCAGCTCACCAGCCGCCATCTACAATGAGCAGTTCTTC. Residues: CASSSPAAIYNEQFF.

The CDR3 sequence is CASSVGLADITGELFF. The DNA of the CDR3 is TGCGCCAGCAGCGTGGGACTAGCGGACATCACCGGGGAGCTGTTTTTT. The chain links TRBV5-1 to TRBJ2-2; 11 nucleotides match TRBD2. The CDR3 runs 16 residues. V lost 4 bases, J lost 4 bases, and 6 bases stayed unmatched. The germline CDR1 and CDR2 sequences are SGHRS and YFSETQ.

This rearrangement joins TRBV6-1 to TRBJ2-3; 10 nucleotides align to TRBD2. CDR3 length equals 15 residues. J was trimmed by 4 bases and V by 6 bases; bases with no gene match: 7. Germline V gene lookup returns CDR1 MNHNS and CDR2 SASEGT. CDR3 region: CASRPLAGRPDTQYF. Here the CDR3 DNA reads TGTGCCAGCAGGCCACTAGCGGGGAGACCAGATACGCAGTATTTT.

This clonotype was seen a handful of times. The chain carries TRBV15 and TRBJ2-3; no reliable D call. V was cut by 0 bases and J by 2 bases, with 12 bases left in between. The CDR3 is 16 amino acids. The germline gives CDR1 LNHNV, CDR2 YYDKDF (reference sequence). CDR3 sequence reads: CATSRDLSQATDTQYF. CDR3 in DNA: TGTGCCACCAGCAGAGATCTTAGCCAGGCCACAGATACGCAGTATTTT.

CDR3: CASSLRGAGGRISYEQYF. CDR3 nucleotide sequence: TGTGCCAGCAGCTTACGGGGGGCTGGGGGACGGATCTCCTACGAGCAGTACTTC. The V and J genes are TRBV11-2 and TRBJ2-7; possible D gene TRBD2, 7 bases. Trimming shortened V by 2 bases and J by 0 bases, and 20 bases separated the two germline ends. The germline V gene encodes CDR1 SGHAT and CDR2 FQNNGV. CDR3 length: 18 amino acids.

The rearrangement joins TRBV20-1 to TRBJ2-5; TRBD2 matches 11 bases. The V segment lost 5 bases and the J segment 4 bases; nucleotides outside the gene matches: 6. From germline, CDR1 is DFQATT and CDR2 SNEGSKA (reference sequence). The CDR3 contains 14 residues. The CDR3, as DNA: TGCAGTGCTCGAAAACTAGCGGGGGCAGAGACCCAGTACTTC. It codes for CSARKLAGAETQYF.

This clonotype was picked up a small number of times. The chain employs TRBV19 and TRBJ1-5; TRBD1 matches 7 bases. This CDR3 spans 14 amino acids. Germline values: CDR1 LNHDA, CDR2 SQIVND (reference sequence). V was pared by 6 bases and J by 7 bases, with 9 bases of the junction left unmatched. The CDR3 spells CASSYMTGRQPQHF. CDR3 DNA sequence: TGTGCCAGTAGCTATATGACAGGGAGACAGCCCCAGCATTTT. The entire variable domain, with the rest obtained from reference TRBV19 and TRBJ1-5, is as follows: DGGITQSPKYLFRKEGQNVTLSCEQNLNHDAMYWYRQDPGQGLRLIYYSQIVNDFQKGDIAEGYSVSREKKESFPLTVTSAQKNPTAFYLCASSYMTGRQPQHFGDGTRLSIL.

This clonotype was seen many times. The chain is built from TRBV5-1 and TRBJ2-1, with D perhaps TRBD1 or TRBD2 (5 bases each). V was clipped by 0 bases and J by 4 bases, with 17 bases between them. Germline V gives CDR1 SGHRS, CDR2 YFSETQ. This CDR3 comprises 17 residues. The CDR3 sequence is CASSLAGTVQGYNEQFF. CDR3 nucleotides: TGCGCCAGCAGCTTGGCCGGGACGGTACAAGGGTACAATGAGCAGTTCTTC.

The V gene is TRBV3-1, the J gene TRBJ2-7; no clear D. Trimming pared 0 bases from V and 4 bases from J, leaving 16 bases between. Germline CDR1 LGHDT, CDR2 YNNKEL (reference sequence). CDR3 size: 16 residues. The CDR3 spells CASSQESRNPYYEQYF. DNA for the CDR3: TGTGCCAGCAGCCAAGAAAGTCGGAACCCCTATTACGAGCAGTACTTC.

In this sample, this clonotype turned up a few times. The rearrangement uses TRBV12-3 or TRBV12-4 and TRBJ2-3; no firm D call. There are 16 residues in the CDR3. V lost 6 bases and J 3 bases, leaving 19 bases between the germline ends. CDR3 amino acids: CASSSLRMAWTDTQYF. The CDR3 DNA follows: TGTGCCAGCAGCTCCCTAAGGATGGCATGGACAGATACGCAGTATTTT.

The CDR3: CASSYSTGRMIRAFF. Here the CDR3 DNA reads TGTGCCAGCAGTTACTCTACAGGGCGGATGATTCGGGCTTTCTTT. V gene TRBV6-5 combines with J gene TRBJ1-1; D might be TRBD1 (6 bases). V was shortened by 0 bases and J by 11 bases, with 19 bases between the two germline ends. CDR3 length: 15 amino acids. Germline V lookup: CDR1 MNHEY, CDR2 SVGAGI.

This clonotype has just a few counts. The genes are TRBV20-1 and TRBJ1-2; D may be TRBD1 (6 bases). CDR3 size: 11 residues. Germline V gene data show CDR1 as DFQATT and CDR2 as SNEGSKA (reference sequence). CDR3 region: CSQGGAAGYTF. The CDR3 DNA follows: TGCAGCCAAGGGGGGGCTGCTGGCTACACCTTC.

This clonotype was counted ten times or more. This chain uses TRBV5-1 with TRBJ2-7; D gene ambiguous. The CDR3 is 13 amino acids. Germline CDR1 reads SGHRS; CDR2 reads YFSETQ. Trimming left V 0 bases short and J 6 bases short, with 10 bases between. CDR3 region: CASSLDGRVEQYF. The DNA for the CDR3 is TGCGCCAGCAGCTTGGACGGCCGAGTCGAGCAGTACTTC.

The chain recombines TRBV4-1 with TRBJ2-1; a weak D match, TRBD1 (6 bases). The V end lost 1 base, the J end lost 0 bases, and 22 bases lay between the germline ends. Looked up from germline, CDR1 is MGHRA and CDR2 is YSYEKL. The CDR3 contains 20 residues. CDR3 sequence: CASSQVVPGQLPSSYNEQFF. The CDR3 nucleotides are TGCGCCAGCAGCCAAGTCGTCCCGGGACAACTACCAAGCTCCTACAATGAGCAGTTCTTC.

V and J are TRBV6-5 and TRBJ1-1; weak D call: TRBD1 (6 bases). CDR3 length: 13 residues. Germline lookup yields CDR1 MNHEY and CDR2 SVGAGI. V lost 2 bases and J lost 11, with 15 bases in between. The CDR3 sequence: CASSYAQGSRAFF. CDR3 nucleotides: TGTGCCAGCAGTTACGCTCAGGGGTCGAGGGCTTTCTTT.

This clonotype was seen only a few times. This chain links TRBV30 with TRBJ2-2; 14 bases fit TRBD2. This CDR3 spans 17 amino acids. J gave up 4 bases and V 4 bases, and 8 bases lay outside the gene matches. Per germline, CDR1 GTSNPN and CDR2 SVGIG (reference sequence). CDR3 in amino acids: CAWNGLAGGFATGELFF. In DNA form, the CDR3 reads TGTGCCTGGAATGGACTAGCGGGAGGCTTTGCCACCGGGGAGCTGTTTTTT. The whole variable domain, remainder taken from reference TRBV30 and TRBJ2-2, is SQTIHQWPATLVQPVGSPLSLECTVEGTSNPNLYWYRQAAGRGLQLLFYSVGIGQISSEVPQNLSASRPQDRQFILSSKKLLLSDSGFYLCAWNGLAGGFATGELFFGEGSRLTVL.

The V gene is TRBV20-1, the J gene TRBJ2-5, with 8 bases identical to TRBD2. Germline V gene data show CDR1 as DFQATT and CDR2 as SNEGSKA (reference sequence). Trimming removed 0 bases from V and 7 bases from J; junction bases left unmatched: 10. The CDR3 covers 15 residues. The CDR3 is CSARDRWTSPLTQYF. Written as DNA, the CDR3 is TGCAGTGCTAGAGATCGCTGGACTAGCCCCCTGACCCAGTACTTC.